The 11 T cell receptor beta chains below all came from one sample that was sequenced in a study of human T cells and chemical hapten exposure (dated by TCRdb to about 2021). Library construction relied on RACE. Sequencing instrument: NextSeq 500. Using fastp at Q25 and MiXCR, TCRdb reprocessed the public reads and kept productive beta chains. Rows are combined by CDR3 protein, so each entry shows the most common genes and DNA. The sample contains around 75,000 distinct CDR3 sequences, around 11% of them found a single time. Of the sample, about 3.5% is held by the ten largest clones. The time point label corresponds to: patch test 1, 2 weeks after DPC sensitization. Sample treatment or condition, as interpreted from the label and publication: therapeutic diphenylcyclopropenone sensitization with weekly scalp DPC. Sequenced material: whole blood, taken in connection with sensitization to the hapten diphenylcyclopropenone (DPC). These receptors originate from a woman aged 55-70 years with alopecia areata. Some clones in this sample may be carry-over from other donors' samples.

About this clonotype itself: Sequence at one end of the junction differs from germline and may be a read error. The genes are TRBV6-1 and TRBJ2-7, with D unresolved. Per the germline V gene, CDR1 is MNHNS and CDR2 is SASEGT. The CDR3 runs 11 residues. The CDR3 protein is CASREEYEQYF. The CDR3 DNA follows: TGTGCCAGCAGGGAAGAGTACGAGCAGTACTTC.

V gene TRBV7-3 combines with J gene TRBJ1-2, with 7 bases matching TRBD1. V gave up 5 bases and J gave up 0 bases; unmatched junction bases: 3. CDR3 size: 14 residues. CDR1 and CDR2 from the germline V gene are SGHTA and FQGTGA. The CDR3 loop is CASSPGGTNYGYTF. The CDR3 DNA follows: TGTGCCAGCAGCCCAGGGGGAACTAACTATGGCTACACCTTC.

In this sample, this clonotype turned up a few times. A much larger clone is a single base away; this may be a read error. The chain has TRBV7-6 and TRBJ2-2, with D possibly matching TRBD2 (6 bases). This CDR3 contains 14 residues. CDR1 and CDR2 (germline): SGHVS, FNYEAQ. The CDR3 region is CVSSPSSSGGELFF. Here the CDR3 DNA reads TGTGTCAGCAGCCCGAGTAGTAGCGGCGGGGAGCTGTTTTTT.

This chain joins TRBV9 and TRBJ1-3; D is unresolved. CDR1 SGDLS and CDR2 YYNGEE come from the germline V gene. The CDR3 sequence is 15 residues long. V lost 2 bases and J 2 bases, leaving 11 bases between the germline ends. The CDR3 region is CASSVSTFTGNTIYF. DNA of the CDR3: TGTGCCAGCAGCGTGTCGACATTTACTGGAAACACCATATATTTT.

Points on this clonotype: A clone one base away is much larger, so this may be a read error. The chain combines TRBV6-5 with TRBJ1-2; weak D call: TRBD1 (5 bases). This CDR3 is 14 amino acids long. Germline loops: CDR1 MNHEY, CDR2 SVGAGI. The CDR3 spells CVSSAQGNYYGYTF. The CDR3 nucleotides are TGTGTCAGCAGTGCCCAGGGCAATTACTATGGCTACACCTTC.

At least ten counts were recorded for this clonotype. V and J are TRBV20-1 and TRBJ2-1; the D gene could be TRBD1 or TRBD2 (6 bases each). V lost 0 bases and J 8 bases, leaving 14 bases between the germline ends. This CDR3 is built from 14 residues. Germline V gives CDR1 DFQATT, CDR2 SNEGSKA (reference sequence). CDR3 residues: CSARDLRGGDEQFF. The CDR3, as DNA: TGCAGTGCTAGAGATCTCAGGGGCGGGGATGAGCAGTTCTTC.

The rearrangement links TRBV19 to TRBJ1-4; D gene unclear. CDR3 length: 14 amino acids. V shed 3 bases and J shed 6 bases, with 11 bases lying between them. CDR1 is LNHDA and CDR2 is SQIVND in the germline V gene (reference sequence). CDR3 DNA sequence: TGTGCCAGTAGTATCGACTCCCGCTATGAAAAACTGTTTTTT. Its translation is CASSIDSRYEKLFF.

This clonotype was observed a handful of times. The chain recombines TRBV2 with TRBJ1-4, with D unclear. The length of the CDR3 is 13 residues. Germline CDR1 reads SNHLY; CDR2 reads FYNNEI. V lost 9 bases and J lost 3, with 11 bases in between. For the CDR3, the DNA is TGTGCCAGTGCGATCGCATCTAATGAAAAACTGTTTTTT. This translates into CASAIASNEKLFF.

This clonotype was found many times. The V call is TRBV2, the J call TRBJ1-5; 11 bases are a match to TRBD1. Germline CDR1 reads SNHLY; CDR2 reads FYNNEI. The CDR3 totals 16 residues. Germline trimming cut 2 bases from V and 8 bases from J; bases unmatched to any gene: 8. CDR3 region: CASSESGQGEAEPQHF. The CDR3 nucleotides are TGTGCCAGCAGTGAATCGGGACAGGGGGAAGCTGAGCCCCAGCATTTT.

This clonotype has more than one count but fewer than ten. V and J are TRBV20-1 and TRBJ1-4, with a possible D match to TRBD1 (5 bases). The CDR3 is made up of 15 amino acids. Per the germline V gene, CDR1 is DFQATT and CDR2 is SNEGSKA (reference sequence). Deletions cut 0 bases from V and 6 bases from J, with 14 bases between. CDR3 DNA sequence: TGCAGTGCTAGAGACGGCCGGGACGGCGATGAAAAACTGTTTTTT. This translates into CSARDGRDGDEKLFF.

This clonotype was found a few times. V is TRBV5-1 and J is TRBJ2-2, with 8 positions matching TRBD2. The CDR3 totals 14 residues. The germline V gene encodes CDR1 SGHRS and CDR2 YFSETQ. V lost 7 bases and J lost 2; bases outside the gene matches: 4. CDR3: CASQTSGNTGELFF. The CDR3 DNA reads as TGCGCCAGCCAAACTAGCGGAAACACCGGGGAGCTGTTTTTT.